The clone carrying this T cell receptor beta chain has ten or more counts. Its antigen remains unknown. Preparation of TCR beta libraries was done by quantitative 5'-RACE with molecular barcodes. One entry per CDR3 protein, called by TCRdb with MiXCR from the 5' RACE reads. Of 300,000 to 400,000 distinct CDR3 sequences in the sample, more than 9% were seen once. The data originate from a study of CD8 T cells in ankylosing spondylitis. Overall study findings and caveats: A motif in TCR beta, a set of fewer than ten highly homologous variants, appeared characteristic of ankylosing spondylitis blood.

Germline V lookup: CDR1 ENHRY, CDR2 SYGVKD. V gave up 2 bases and J gave up 4 bases, with 8 bases separating them. The CDR3 is 13 amino acids. The rearrangement links TRBV10-3 to TRBJ2-5; D gene unclear. This clonotype was obtained from a female donor with ankylosing spondylitis or in good health (not recorded which). Sequencing was done on a sample of blood, either unsorted or a sorted T cell fraction (not recorded which). This chain's CDR3 is CAISEGPVETQYF. Here the CDR3 DNA reads TGTGCCATCAGTGAGGGGCCGGTAGAGACCCAGTACTTC.